This T cell receptor beta chain was recorded in a study of breast tumors, draining lymph nodes, adjacent tissues (dated by TCRdb to about 2016). Study-wide context: TCR beta repertoires were compared across tumor, adjacent nontumor tissue and axillary lymph nodes obtained from breast cancer patients. The study aimed to assess the relationships and possible T-cell exchange between tumor, surrounding tissue and draining lymph node repertoires in human breast cancer. The full study reports these points: The similarity between tumor and nontumor tissue repertoires was significantly greater in luminal-like breast cancer than in basal-like breast cancer. A scenario in which most tumor T cells derive from the lymph node and then expand within tumor tissue was judged to be consistent with the data. T-cell repertoire diversity in tumors was found to be lower than in lymph nodes but higher than in nontumor tissue, and preferential V and J gene usage was observed. The conclusion that tumor T cells originate in lymph nodes was framed as consistent with a hypothesis rather than directly demonstrated.

Including the terminal cysteine and phenylalanine, the CDR3 comprises 13 residues. Only the CDR3 portion is preserved as DNA: 39 bases, with reading frame beginning at the first base. V is reduced by 5 bases and J by 6 bases, leaving a spacing of 11 bases between them. Looking up the germline V gene (reference sequence) yields CDR1 MNHNY and CDR2 SVGAGI. The axillary draining lymph nodes of breast cancer patients were the source of the lymph node samples. TCRdb lists the instrument as Illumina HiSeq 2000. TCR beta chain libraries were generated by multiplex PCR amplification. High-throughput sequencing was used to analyze the amplified TCR beta chain products. TCRdb reprocessing: public reads trimmed at Q25 with fastp, clones called with MiXCR, in-frame beta chains kept. Rows matching on CDR3 protein sequence are summarized as one entry with the most common DNA and genes. The sample records some 250,000 distinct CDR3 sequences, approximately 36% of which are singletons. The ten largest clones represent about 3.3% of the sample.

There are many counts of this clonotype. Its antigen target is currently unknown. No much larger clonotype is one base removed from it; base qualities were not supplied. The chain uses TRBV6-6 and TRBJ2-1; 5 matching bases give a weak D call of TRBD1. The sequence derives from a female donor with breast cancer. Some clones in this sample may be carry-over from other donors' samples. The sample taken for sequencing was axillary lymph node tissue. The CDR3 reads CASSRQQANEQFF. The DNA reads as follows: TGTGCCAGCAGTCGACAGCAGGCCAATGAGCAGTTCTTC.